This TCR beta chain was obtained from a study of cytomegalovirus exposure and HLA in healthy donors. Study-wide results and caveats: Reports indicated that the classifier achieved high specificity and sensitivity in diagnosing cytomegalovirus status. Investigators reported fewer than 200 TCR beta chains as tied to cytomegalovirus. Specific recognition of CMV antigens was confirmed in vitro for a few chains (all CMV-associated).

For this clone: Its target is unknown.

The germline V gene encodes CDR1 ENHRY and CDR2 SYGVKD. This CDR3 is built from 14 residues. Trimming took off 4 bases at V and 2 bases at J, with 10 bases between the two ends. TCRdb's table, derived via immunoSEQ multiplex PCR, lists solely in-frame clones and lacks some. The sample records 250,000 to 400,000 clones, approximately 86% being singletons. The rearrangement uses TRBV10-3 and TRBJ2-3; D unresolved. Sequencing was performed on PBMCs. This receptor was taken from a woman aged 25 to 39 in good health and CMV-seropositive. The CDR3, as DNA: TGTGCCATCAGTGGTGGCACAACCACAGATACGCAGTATTTT. This sequence encodes CAISGGTTTDTQYF.